The 24 T cell receptor beta chains given below trace back to one sample, sequenced in a study of T cells in Graves' hyperthyroidism and ophthalmopathy. TCR beta CDR3 regions were amplified from RNA. A set of HTBI primers served as the primers for a first-round RT-PCR of the TCR CDR3. TCRdb re-called the multiplex PCR reads with MiXCR, one entry per CDR3 protein. The profile shows about 96,000 distinct CDR3 sequences, roughly half of them singletons. Sequencing was performed on blood. The receptors originated from a woman between 40 and 50 years old with Graves' hyperthyroidism.

This sequence joins TRBV5-1 and TRBJ2-7; TRBD1 is a possible D gene (7 bases). There are 15 residues in the CDR3. From germline, CDR1 is SGHRS and CDR2 YFSETQ. The ends were cut back, 4 bases at V and 0 bases at J, with 14 bases in the middle. Written as DNA, the CDR3 is TGCGCCAGCAGCCGAGACAGGGAGGCCTCCTACGAGCAGTACTTC. Its translation: CASSRDREASYEQYF.

This clonotype was counted many times. The V gene is TRBV5-1, the J gene TRBJ1-2, with D hard to call. Germline-derived CDR1 and CDR2 are SGHRS and YFSETQ. The V end was cut by 0 bases, the J end by 8 bases, with 11 bases between. CDR3 length: 13 amino acids. CDR3 residues: CASSLALVQGYTF. Here the CDR3 DNA reads TGCGCCAGCAGCTTGGCCTTAGTGCAGGGCTACACCTTC.

Many counts were recorded for this clonotype. The chain recombines TRBV20-1 with TRBJ2-3; 11 nucleotides line up with TRBD2. Germline assignment: CDR1 DFQATT and CDR2 SNEGSKA (reference sequence). Trimming took 2 bases from V and 7 from J; bases not matched to a gene: 8. The CDR3 totals 15 residues. The CDR3 nucleotides read TGCAGTGCTAGACTACCTAGCGGGAGGATAAATACGCAGTATTTT. As protein: CSARLPSGRINTQYF.

The chain has TRBV7-3 and TRBJ2-2, with 10 positions matching TRBD2. Germline CDR1 and CDR2: SGHTA and FQGTGA. The CDR3 consists of 12 residues. The junction had 4 bases not matched to a gene; V was cut back by 8 bases and J by 10 bases. The CDR3 DNA is TGTGCCAGCGGGCTAGCGGGAGTGGAGCTGTTTTTT. Translating it yields CASGLAGVELFF. Based on the CDR3 plus reference TRBV7-3 and TRBJ2-2, the full variable domain is GAGVSQTPSNKVTEKGKYVELRCDPISGHTALYWYRQSLGQGPEFLIYFQGTGAADDSGLPNDRFFAVRPEGSVSTLKIQRTERGDSAVYLCASGLAGVELFFGEGSRLTVL.

This clonotype was seen ten or more times. The rearrangement joins TRBV15 to TRBJ2-2, with D hard to call. Germline-derived CDR1 and CDR2 are LNHNV and YYDKDF (reference sequence). V was clipped by 1 base and J by 1 base, with 7 bases between them. The CDR3 runs 15 residues. CDR3 DNA: TGTGCCACCAGCAGAGTTGCACAGAACACCGGGGAGCTGTTTTTT. It translates to CATSRVAQNTGELFF.

This clonotype appeared many times. The chain uses TRBV24-1 and TRBJ2-3; 9 bases map to TRBD1. CDR3 length: 15 residues. Germline V gives CDR1 KGHDR, CDR2 SFDVKD. The V gene end was trimmed by 3 bases and the J gene end by 6 bases; junction bases not matched to a gene: 6. The CDR3, as DNA: TGTGCCACCAGTGATCCCGGGACAGGGACGGATACGCAGTATTTT. Translation gives CATSDPGTGTDTQYF.

The chain couples TRBV7-2 to TRBJ2-3, with 13 bases matching TRBD2. CDR1 is SGHTA, CDR2 FQGNSA, per germline. CDR3 size: 16 residues. V shed 10 bases, J shed 2 bases, and the junction held 9 bases outside the gene matches. CDR3 region: CANGSTSGRTTDTQYF. The CDR3, as DNA: TGTGCCAACGGCTCGACTAGCGGGAGGACCACAGATACGCAGTATTTT.

This clonotype has a count of ten or more. The chain carries TRBV20-1 and TRBJ1-1, with a tentative D call TRBD1 (5 bases). The V end lost 6 bases, the J end lost 3 bases, and 11 bases lay between the germline ends. The CDR3 has 12 amino acids. In germline, CDR1 is DFQATT, CDR2 SNEGSKA (reference sequence). CDR3 in DNA: TGCAGTGCAGGGGAATGGCACACTGAAGCTTTCTTT. Its protein product is CSAGEWHTEAFF.

This clonotype showed up many times. V usage is TRBV20-1 and J usage is TRBJ2-2, with 9 positions matching TRBD1. The CDR3 is 13 amino acids. Germline CDR1 DFQATT, CDR2 SNEGSKA (reference sequence). After removal of 5 bases from V and 4 bases from J, the junction contained 2 bases not matched to a gene. The CDR3 is CSAGDRATGELFF. CDR3 DNA sequence: TGCAGTGCTGGGGACAGGGCCACCGGGGAGCTGTTTTTT.

V and J are TRBV15 and TRBJ1-4; TRBD1 might be the D (5 bases). CDR3 length equals 12 residues. Germline V gives CDR1 LNHNV, CDR2 YYDKDF (reference sequence). The V and J ends lost 8 bases and 8 bases respectively, with 12 bases between them. The CDR3 protein is CATSSGGEKLFF. CDR3 sequence (DNA): TGTGCCACCTCCAGCGGGGGGGAAAAACTGTTTTTT.

The chain carries TRBV7-9 and TRBJ2-3; D perhaps matches TRBD2 (5 bases). The germline CDR1 and CDR2 sequences are SEHNR and FQNEAQ (reference sequence). CDR3 length: 13 amino acids. V shed 6 bases and J shed 2 bases, with 9 bases lying between them. The CDR3 coding sequence is TGTGCCAGCAGTTCGAGGGACACAGATACGCAGTATTTT. It encodes CASSSRDTDTQYF.

This clonotype came up many times. The junction and the germline gene differ at one end; a read error may be behind it. This chain uses TRBV7-2 with TRBJ1-1, with TRBD1 identical over 7 bases. Germline CDR1 is SGHTA and CDR2 is FQGNSA. This CDR3 has 15 residues. The CDR3 DNA sequence: TGCGCCAGCAGCCAATTACCGACAGGGCGGACTGAAGCTTTCTTT. Translating it yields CASSQLPTGRTEAFF. Based on the CDR3 plus reference TRBV7-2 and TRBJ1-1, the full variable domain is GAGVSQSPSNKVTEKGKDVELRCDPISGHTALYWYRQSLGQGLEFLIYFQGNSAPDKSGLPSDRFSAERTGGSVSTLTIQRTQQEDSAVYLCASSQLPTGRTEAFFGQGTRLTVV.

Turning to this clonotype: A single base separates this from a much larger clone, so it may be a read error. CDR3 DNA sequence: TGTGCCAGCAGTTGGTGGGGGTATTTT. It is translated as CASSWWGYF. V and J are TRBV7-3 and TRBJ2-3; no clear D. Trimming stripped 6 bases from V and 14 bases from J, with 9 bases between. Germline CDR1 is SGHTA and CDR2 is FQGTGA. The CDR3 totals 9 residues.

The rearrangement links TRBV28 to TRBJ1-1, with D perhaps matching TRBD1 (5 bases). V lost 2 bases, J lost 4 bases, and 14 bases lay in between. Germline-derived CDR1 and CDR2 are MDHEN and SYDVKM. The CDR3 sequence is 15 residues long. This CDR3 reads CASSLPLAGGTEAFF. In DNA, the CDR3 is TGTGCCAGCAGTTTACCCCTGGCGGGGGGCACTGAAGCTTTCTTT.

The genes are TRBV29-1 and TRBJ2-5; TRBD2 agrees at 8 bases. This CDR3 is built from 15 residues. The junction had 10 bases not matched to a gene; V was cut back by 4 bases and J by 3 bases. Germline V gene data show CDR1 as SQVTM and CDR2 as ANQGSEA. The CDR3: CSVAGGGLVEETQYF. The CDR3 DNA follows: TGCAGCGTTGCGGGGGGGGGGCTAGTGGAAGAGACCCAGTACTTC.

The chain employs TRBV11-1 and TRBJ2-6; D ambiguous. The CDR3 consists of 15 residues. The V end was cut by 1 base, the J end by 2 bases, with 6 bases between. Looked up from germline, CDR1 is SGHAT and CDR2 is FQDESV (reference sequence). The CDR3: CASSLVGAGANVLTF. In DNA, the CDR3 is TGTGCCAGCAGCTTAGTTGGGGCTGGGGCCAACGTCCTGACTTTC.

Comment on this clonotype: A much bigger clone sits one base away, suggesting this may be a read error. The chain uses TRBV9 and TRBJ2-5, with a possible D match to TRBD1 (5 bases). CDR1 SGDLS and CDR2 YYNGEE come from the germline V gene. The length of the CDR3 is 9 residues. The V gene lost 7 bases and the J gene lost 13 bases, with 11 bases spanning the gap. CDR3: CASSWGRYF. CDR3 in DNA: TGTGCCAGCTCCTGGGGCCGGTACTTC.

This chain connects TRBV10-3 to TRBJ2-7; TRBD2 agrees at 8 bases. This CDR3 spans 14 amino acids. After removal of 11 bases from V and 3 bases from J, the junction contained 12 bases not matched to a gene. Per germline, CDR1 ENHRY and CDR2 SYGVKD. CDR3 coding DNA: TGTGCCGTAGGGGCTAGCGGGCGTTACTACGAGCAGTACTTC. It codes for CAVGASGRYYEQYF.

The chain has TRBV15 and TRBJ1-6; no clear D gene. V was pared by 5 bases and J by 8 bases, with 10 bases between. Germline V gene data show CDR1 as LNHNV and CDR2 as YYDKDF (reference sequence). CDR3 length: 13 amino acids. The CDR3 loop reads CATSRARDSPLHF. The CDR3 nucleotides read TGTGCCACCAGCCGAGCAAGGGATTCACCCCTCCACTTT.

This clonotype was seen at least ten times. This sequence joins TRBV7-9 and TRBJ2-5, with 13 bases lining up with TRBD2. The CDR3 is made up of 17 amino acids. Per the germline V gene, CDR1 is SEHNR and CDR2 is FQNEAQ (reference sequence). V gave up 4 bases and J gave up 4 bases; unmatched junction bases: 9. CDR3 residues: CASSSYGLAGAGETQYF. The CDR3 DNA reads as TGTGCCAGCAGCTCCTATGGACTAGCGGGAGCAGGAGAGACCCAGTACTTC.

In this sample, this clonotype turned up a few times. The chain is built from TRBV15 and TRBJ2-5; 9 bases match TRBD1. The germline V gene encodes CDR1 LNHNV and CDR2 YYDKDF (reference sequence). This CDR3 is built from 14 residues. J was trimmed by 5 bases and V by 3 bases; bases with no gene match: 4. This chain's CDR3 is CATSRPDRGETQYF. CDR3 nucleotides: TGTGCCACCAGCAGGCCGGACAGGGGCGAGACCCAGTACTTC.

Points on this clonotype: This may come from a read error, since a much larger clone is one base off. This rearrangement joins TRBV29-1 to TRBJ1-2; 9 bases line up with TRBD1. Germline V lookup: CDR1 SQVTM, CDR2 ANQGSEA. This CDR3 contains 12 residues. V shed 6 bases, J shed 6 bases, and the junction held 5 bases outside the gene matches. The CDR3 bases are TGCAGCGTAGGAACAGGGGGCCATGGCTACACCTTC. Protein product: CSVGTGGHGYTF.

The chain recombines TRBV6-5 with TRBJ1-5; possible D gene TRBD1, 6 bases. With 4 bases removed from V and 6 bases from J, the gap between germline ends came to 13 bases. Germline V lookup: CDR1 MNHEY, CDR2 SVGAGI. The CDR3 is 14 residues long. The CDR3 region is CASSLAGGGQPQHF. For the CDR3, the DNA is TGTGCCAGCAGTTTAGCGGGGGGCGGTCAGCCCCAGCATTTT.

The chain has TRBV20-1 and TRBJ2-7; 9 bases are shared with TRBD1. Germline lookup yields CDR1 DFQATT and CDR2 SNEGSKA (reference sequence). V shed 6 bases, J shed 5 bases, and the junction held 8 bases outside the gene matches. The CDR3 contains 13 residues. For the CDR3, the DNA is TGCAGTGCCGCCCGGACAGGGGACAACGAGCAGTACTTC. Residues: CSAARTGDNEQYF.